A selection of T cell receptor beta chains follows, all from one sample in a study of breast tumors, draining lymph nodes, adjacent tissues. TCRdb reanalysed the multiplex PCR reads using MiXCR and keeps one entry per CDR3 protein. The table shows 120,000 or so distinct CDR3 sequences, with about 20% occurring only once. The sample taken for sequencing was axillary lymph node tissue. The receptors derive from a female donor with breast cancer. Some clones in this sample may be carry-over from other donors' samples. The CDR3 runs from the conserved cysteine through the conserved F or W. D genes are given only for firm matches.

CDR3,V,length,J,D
CSARDFMNTEAFF,TRBV20-1,13,TRBJ1-1,NA
CASSQDGGGEQFF,TRBV14,13,TRBJ2-1,NA
CASSLGTADTQYF,TRBV28,13,TRBJ2-3,NA
CASSLEGWRNTIHF,TRBV28,14,TRBJ1-3,NA
CASSPVSENTGELFF,TRBV18,15,TRBJ2-2,NA
CASSDSDTQYF,TRBV6-2/TRBV6-3,11,TRBJ2-3,NA
CASRSSGANVLTF,TRBV27,13,TRBJ2-6,NA
CASSLGLGMGYNEQFF,TRBV6-6,16,TRBJ2-1,NA
CSVGSSGGYNEQFF,TRBV29-1,14,TRBJ2-1,TRBD2
CSASARGNTGELFF,TRBV20-1,14,TRBJ2-2,NA
CASSRTSVRENSPLHF,TRBV18,16,TRBJ1-6,NA
CASRGEANYGYTF,TRBV19,13,TRBJ1-2,NA
CASSQGSGTSYNEQFF,TRBV4-2,16,TRBJ2-1,NA
CSVETPGLARIAEQFF,TRBV29-1,16,TRBJ2-1,TRBD2
CSVERPSGASGANVLTF,TRBV29-1,17,TRBJ2-6,TRBD2
CASSRGGQETQYF,TRBV3-1,13,TRBJ2-5,TRBD2
CASSQPRGRDSYEQYF,TRBV4-1,16,TRBJ2-7,NA
CASSPWGLATYEQYF,TRBV28,15,TRBJ2-7,TRBD2
CSPRPTLTYEQYF,TRBV20-1,13,TRBJ2-7,NA
CSARDRDTPETQYF,TRBV20-1,14,TRBJ2-5,NA
CASSQDSGQGLYGYTF,TRBV4-1,16,TRBJ1-2,TRBD1
CASSLYNNSYEQYF,TRBV11-3,14,TRBJ2-7,NA
CASRWGQPTGELFF,TRBV19,14,TRBJ2-2,TRBD1
CASSLFGGLAGGLSADTQYF,TRBV5-4,20,TRBJ2-3,TRBD2
CASSRTSYEQYF,TRBV3-1,12,TRBJ2-7,NA
CASSFYRDREVYEQYF,TRBV7-3,16,TRBJ2-7,TRBD1
CASSFTGGDTGELFF,TRBV5-6,15,TRBJ2-2,TRBD1
CAISGLQGYEQYF,TRBV10-3,13,TRBJ2-7,NA
CASSLDSGVAGELFF,TRBV7-6,15,TRBJ2-2,NA